This TCR beta chain was observed in a study of cytomegalovirus exposure and HLA in healthy donors. Turning to the study itself: Early on, a data release was issued that held about 85 million unique TCRs from HLA-typed donors.

Primers included in the PCR were 60 Vbeta and 13 Jbeta primers. The table came from immunoSEQ multiplex PCR; TCRdb's copy has only in-frame clones and leaves some out. Of 210,000 or so clones listed, about 84% are singletons. This CDR3 has 17 amino acids. Trimming pared 1 base from V and 0 bases from J, leaving 13 bases between. Germline loops: CDR1 SGHTA, CDR2 FQGTGA. The donors comprised healthy bone marrow donors. The TCR was taken from a human donor in good health. V gene TRBV7-3 combines with J gene TRBJ1-3; a possible D gene is TRBD1 (5 bases). The sequencing sample was made of PBMCs. In DNA form, the CDR3 reads TGTGCCAGCAGCTTAATCGATCCCAGGGTCTCTGGAAACACCATATATTTT. Amino acids: CASSLIDPRVSGNTIYF.